Listed here is a single T cell receptor beta chain. What this receptor recognizes is not known. Within one base of it there is no much larger clone, and no base qualities were kept. The receptor library was made with the immunoSEQ multiplex PCR assay. In TCRdb, the immuneACCESS table is reduced to in-frame sequences with V and J assigned. These tables do not hold every clone; where another copy was compared, an unresolved V gene accounts for under half, and the others remain unexplained. This sample is represented by 35,000 to 40,000 clones; 85% of them were singletons. 5% to 6% of the sample belongs to the ten largest clones. This entry belongs to a study of radiotherapy plus CTLA-4 blockade in lung cancer (dated by TCRdb to the late 2010s). About the investigation overall: Objective responses were observed in about 17% of enrolled patients, and disease control was achieved in approximately 32%.

Broad study findings and their caveats: The strongest predictors of response, as reported, were early dynamic changes in blood T cell clones along with a rise in serum interferon-beta after radiation. After treatment with radiotherapy and ipilimumab, TCR clones that originated in tumors expanded in peripheral blood.

The study evaluated CTLA-4 blockade (ipilimumab) given together with focal radiation therapy in patients who had chemo-refractory metastatic non-small-cell lung cancer. The sequencing used peripheral blood, collected from a patient treated with radiotherapy plus ipilimumab. The TCR originated in a human donor with non-small cell lung cancer who had stable disease on radiotherapy plus ipilimumab.

The nucleotide sequence is given as TGTGCCAGCATACTAGCGGGAGGGCCTCGGGAGACCCAGTACTTC. This yields the protein CASILAGGPRETQYF. The rearrangement combines TRBV28 with TRBJ2-5; a stretch of 13 junction bases matches TRBD2. From the cysteine through the phenylalanine, the CDR3 covers 15 amino acids. Solely the CDR3 DNA is kept, with 45 bases framed from the first base. Via the germline V gene, CDR1 is MDHEN and CDR2 SYDVKM. Trimmed from V: 7 bases; trimmed from J: 5 bases; junction bases lacking a gene match: 7.